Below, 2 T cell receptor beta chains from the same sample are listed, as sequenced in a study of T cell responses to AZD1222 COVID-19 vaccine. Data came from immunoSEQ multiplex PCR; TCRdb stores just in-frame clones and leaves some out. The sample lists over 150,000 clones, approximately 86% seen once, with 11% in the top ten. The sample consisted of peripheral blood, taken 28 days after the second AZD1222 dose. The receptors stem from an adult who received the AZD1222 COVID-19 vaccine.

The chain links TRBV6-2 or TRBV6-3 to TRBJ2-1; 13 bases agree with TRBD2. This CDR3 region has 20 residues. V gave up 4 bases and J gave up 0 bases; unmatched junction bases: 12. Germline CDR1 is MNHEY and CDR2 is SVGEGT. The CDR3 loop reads CASSSPRTSGGYTSYNEQFF. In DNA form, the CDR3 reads TGTGCCAGCAGTTCCCCTAGGACTAGCGGGGGTTACACCTCCTACAATGAGCAGTTCTTC.

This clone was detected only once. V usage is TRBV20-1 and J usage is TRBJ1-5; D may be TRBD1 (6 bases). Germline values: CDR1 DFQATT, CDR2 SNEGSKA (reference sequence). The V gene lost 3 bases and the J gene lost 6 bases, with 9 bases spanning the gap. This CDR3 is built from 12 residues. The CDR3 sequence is CSASDRSQPQHF. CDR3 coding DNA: TGCAGTGCTAGTGACAGGTCTCAGCCCCAGCATTTT.